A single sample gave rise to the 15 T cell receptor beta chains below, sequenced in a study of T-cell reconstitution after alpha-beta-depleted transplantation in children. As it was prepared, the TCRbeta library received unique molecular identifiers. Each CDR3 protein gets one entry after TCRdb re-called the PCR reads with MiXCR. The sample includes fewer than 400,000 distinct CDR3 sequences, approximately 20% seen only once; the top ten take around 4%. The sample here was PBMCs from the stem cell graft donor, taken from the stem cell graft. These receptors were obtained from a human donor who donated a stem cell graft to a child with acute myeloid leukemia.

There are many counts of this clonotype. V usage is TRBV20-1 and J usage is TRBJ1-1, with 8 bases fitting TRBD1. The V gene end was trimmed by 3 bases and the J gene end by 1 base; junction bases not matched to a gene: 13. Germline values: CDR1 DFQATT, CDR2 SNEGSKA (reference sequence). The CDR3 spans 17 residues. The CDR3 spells CSASGGQGAVPNTEAFF. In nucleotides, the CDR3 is TGCAGTGCTAGTGGCGGACAGGGCGCCGTCCCGAACACTGAAGCTTTCTTT.

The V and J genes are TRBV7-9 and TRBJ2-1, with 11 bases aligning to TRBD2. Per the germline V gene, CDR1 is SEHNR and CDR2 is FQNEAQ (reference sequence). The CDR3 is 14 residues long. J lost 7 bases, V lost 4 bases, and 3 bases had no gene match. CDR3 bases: TGTGCCAGCAGCTCTAGCGGGAGGATGAATGAGCAGTTCTTC. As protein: CASSSSGRMNEQFF. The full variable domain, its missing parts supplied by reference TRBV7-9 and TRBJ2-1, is DTGVSQNPRHKITKRGQNVTFRCDPISEHNRLYWYRQTLGQGPEFLTYFQNEAQLEKSRLLSDRFSAERPKGSFSTLEIQRTEQGDSAMYLCASSSSGRMNEQFFGPGTRLTVL.

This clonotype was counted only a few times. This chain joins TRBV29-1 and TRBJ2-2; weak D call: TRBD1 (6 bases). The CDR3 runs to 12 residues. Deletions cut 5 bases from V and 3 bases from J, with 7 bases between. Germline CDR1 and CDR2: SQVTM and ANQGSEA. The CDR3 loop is CSVYRDTGELFF. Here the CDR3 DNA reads TGCAGCGTTTACAGGGACACCGGGGAGCTGTTTTTT.

In DNA, the CDR3 is TGTGCCAGCAGCTTCCCAAATAATAACCGGGACGGACGCTACAATGAGCAGTTCTTC. Protein sequence: CASSFPNNNRDGRYNEQFF. The chain links TRBV11-1 to TRBJ2-1; D is possibly TRBD1 or TRBD2 (5 bases each). Germline CDR1 reads SGHAT; CDR2 reads FQDESV (reference sequence). Trimming took 3 bases from V and 3 from J, leaving 24 bases between them. This CDR3 is built from 19 residues.

CDR3 DNA: TGCGCCAGCAGTTATGCGGCGGCCGAGCAGTTCTTC. It is translated as CASSYAAAEQFF. The gene calls are TRBV10-2 and TRBJ2-1; D not certain. Germline assignment: CDR1 WSHSY and CDR2 SAAADI. The CDR3 runs 12 residues. Trimming stripped 5 bases from V and 10 bases from J, with 12 bases between.

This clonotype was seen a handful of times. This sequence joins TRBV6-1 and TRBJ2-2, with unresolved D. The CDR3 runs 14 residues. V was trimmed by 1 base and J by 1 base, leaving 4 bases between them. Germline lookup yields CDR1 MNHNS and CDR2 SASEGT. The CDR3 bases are TGTGCCAGCAGTGAAGTCGGGAACACCGGGGAGCTGTTTTTT. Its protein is CASSEVGNTGELFF.

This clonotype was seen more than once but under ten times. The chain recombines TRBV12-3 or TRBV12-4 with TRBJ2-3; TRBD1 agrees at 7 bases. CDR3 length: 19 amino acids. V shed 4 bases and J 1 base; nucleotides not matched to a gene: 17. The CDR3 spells CASSSYPGQTTSGTDTQYF. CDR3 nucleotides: TGTGCCAGCAGTTCGTACCCGGGACAGACTACTAGTGGCACAGATACGCAGTATTTT.

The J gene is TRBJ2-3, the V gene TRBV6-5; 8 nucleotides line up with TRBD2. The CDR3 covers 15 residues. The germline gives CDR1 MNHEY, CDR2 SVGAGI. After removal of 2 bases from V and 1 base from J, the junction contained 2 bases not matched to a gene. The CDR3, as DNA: TGTGCCAGCAGTTACATAGCGGGACGCACAGATACGCAGTATTTT. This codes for CASSYIAGRTDTQYF.

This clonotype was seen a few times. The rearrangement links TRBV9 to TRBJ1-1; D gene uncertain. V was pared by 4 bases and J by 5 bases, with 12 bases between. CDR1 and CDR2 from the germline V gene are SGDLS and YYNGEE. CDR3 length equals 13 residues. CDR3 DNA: TGTGCCAGCAGCCCGGCTGGGCGTACTGAAGCTTTCTTT. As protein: CASSPAGRTEAFF. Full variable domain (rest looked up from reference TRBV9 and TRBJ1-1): DSGVTQTPKHLITATGQRVTLRCSPRSGDLSVYWYQQSLDQGLQFLIQYYNGEERAKGNILERFSAQQFPDLHSELNLSSLELGDSALYFCASSPAGRTEAFFGQGTRLTVV.

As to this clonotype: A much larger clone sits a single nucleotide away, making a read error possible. The CDR3 sequence: CASSFGGRPDTQYF. In nucleotides, the CDR3 is TGTGCCAGCAGTTTTGGCGGGAGACCAGATACGCAGTATTTT. V and J are TRBV27 and TRBJ2-3; TRBD2 matches 7 bases. Germline CDR1 is MNHEY and CDR2 is SMNVEV (reference sequence). V lost 3 bases, J lost 4 bases, and 4 bases stayed unmatched. The CDR3 runs to 14 residues.

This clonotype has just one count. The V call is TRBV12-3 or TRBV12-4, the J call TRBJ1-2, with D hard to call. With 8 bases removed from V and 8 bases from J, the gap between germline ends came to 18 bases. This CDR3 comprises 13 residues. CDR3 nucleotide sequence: TGTGCCAGCCAGTTTTACCCCAGCGGGGGCTACACCTTC. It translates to CASQFYPSGGYTF.

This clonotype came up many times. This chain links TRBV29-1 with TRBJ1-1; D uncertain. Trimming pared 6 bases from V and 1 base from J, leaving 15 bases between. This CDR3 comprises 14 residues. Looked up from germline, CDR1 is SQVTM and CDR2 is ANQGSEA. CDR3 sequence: CSVQPGVGNTEAFF. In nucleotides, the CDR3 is TGCAGCGTGCAACCTGGGGTCGGGAACACTGAAGCTTTCTTT.

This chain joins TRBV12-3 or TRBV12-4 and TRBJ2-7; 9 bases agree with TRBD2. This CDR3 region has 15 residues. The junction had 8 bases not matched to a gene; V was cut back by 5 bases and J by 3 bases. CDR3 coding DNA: TGTGCCAGCAGTACCTCGGGACTAGCATTCTACGAGCAGTACTTC. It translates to CASSTSGLAFYEQYF.

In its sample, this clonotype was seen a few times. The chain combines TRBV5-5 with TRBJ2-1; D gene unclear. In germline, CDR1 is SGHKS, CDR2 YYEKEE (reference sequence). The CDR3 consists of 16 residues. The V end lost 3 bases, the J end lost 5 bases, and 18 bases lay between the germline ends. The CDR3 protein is CASSSPRPWSHNEQFF. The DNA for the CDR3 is TGTGCCAGCAGCTCCCCCCGGCCTTGGTCCCACAATGAGCAGTTCTTC.

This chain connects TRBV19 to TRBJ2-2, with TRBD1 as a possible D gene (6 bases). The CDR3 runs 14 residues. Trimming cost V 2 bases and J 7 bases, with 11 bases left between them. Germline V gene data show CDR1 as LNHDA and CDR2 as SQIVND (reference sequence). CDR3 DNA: TGTGCCAGTAGTATACTAGCCAGGGGCGGGGAGCTGTTTTTT. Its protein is CASSILARGGELFF.